Sequencing of this T cell receptor beta chain was carried out in a study of shared clonotypes between healthy human individuals. In regard to this clone: Antigen specificity is unknown.

Study-wide results and limits: Tissue TCR repertoires likely differ from these blood-only repertoires. Several donors held approximately 4.6% of naive CD4 clonotypes in common. Estimated richness values were generally larger in naive subsets than in memory subsets.

Some clones are missing from TCRdb's copy, which holds only in-frame ones; the method was immunoSEQ multiplex PCR. Of some 2,400,000 clones in the sample, approximately 94% were seen once. Sample: naive CD4+ T cells sorted from blood. Sample subset: CD45RA+ positively selected. This TCR came from a man aged 18 to 30 in good health.

For the CDR3, the DNA is TGTGCCAGCAGCTTTGCGGGGGGGCCGGAGACCCAGTACTTC. Translation gives CASSFAGGPETQYF. The chain is built from TRBV11-2 and TRBJ2-5; 9 bases agree with TRBD2. The CDR3 length is 14 residues. With V trimmed by 3 bases and J by 5 bases, 4 bases remained unmatched. Germline CDR1 SGHAT, CDR2 FQNNGV.